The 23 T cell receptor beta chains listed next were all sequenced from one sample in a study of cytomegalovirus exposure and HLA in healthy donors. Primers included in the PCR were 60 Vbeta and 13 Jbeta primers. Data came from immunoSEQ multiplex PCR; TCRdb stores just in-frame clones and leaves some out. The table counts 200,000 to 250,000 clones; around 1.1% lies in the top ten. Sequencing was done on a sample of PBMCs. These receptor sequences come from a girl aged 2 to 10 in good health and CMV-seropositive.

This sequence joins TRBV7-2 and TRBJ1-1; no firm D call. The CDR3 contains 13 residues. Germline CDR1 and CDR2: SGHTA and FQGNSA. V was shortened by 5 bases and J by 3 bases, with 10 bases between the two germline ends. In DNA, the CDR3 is TGTGCCAGCAGCGTCGGAGGGCACACTGAAGCTTTCTTT. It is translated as CASSVGGHTEAFF.

CDR3 protein: CATSTRTEAFF. The DNA of the CDR3 is TGTGCCACCAGCACCAGAACTGAAGCTTTCTTT. The gene calls are TRBV15 and TRBJ1-1; no definite D call. The CDR3 length is 11 residues. With 4 bases removed from V and 5 bases from J, the gap between germline ends came to 5 bases. From germline, CDR1 is LNHNV and CDR2 YYDKDF (reference sequence).

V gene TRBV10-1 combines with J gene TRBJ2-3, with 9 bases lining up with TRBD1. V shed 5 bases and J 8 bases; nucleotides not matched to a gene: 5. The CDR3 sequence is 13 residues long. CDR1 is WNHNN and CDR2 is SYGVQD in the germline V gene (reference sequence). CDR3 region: CASSPRTGATQYF. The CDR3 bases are TGCGCCAGCAGTCCCCGGACAGGGGCTACGCAGTATTTT.

The CDR3 spells CSVEPFLAGALNEQFF. In DNA, the CDR3 is TGCAGCGTTGAACCCTTCCTAGCGGGAGCTTTGAATGAGCAGTTCTTC. The V and J genes are TRBV29-1 and TRBJ2-1; TRBD2 aligns across 10 bases. Germline-derived CDR1 and CDR2 are SQVTM and ANQGSEA. The CDR3 contains 16 residues. J lost 7 bases, V lost 2 bases, and 11 bases had no gene match.

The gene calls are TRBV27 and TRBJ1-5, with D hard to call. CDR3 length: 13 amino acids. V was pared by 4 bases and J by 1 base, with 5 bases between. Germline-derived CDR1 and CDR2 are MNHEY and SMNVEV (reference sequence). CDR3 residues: CASSSGSNQPQHF. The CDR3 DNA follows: TGTGCCAGCAGTTCTGGCAGCAATCAGCCCCAGCATTTT.

As DNA, the CDR3 is TGTGCCAGCAGCGTAGCTCCACTCCATTCTGGCTACACCTTC. Protein product: CASSVAPLHSGYTF. V gene TRBV9 combines with J gene TRBJ1-2; D gene unclear. The V gene's germline CDR1 is SGDLS and CDR2 YYNGEE. This CDR3 is 14 amino acids long. Between the trimmed V and J ends, which lost 0 bases and 7 bases, there was a span of 13 bases.

The CDR3 region is CSVEVIGSGNTIYF. In nucleotides, the CDR3 is TGCAGCGTTGAAGTTATAGGGAGTGGAAACACCATATATTTT. V and J are TRBV29-1 and TRBJ1-3, with D unresolved. Trimming removed 1 base from V and 3 bases from J, with 10 bases in between. Looked up from germline, CDR1 is SQVTM and CDR2 is ANQGSEA. This CDR3 has 14 residues. Variable domain in full (rest from reference TRBV29-1 and TRBJ1-3): SAVISQKPSRDICQRGTSLTIQCQVDSQVTMMFWYRQQPGQSLTLIATANQGSEATYESGFVIDKFPISRPNLTFSTLTVSNMSPEDSSIYLCSVEVIGSGNTIYFGEGSWLTVV.

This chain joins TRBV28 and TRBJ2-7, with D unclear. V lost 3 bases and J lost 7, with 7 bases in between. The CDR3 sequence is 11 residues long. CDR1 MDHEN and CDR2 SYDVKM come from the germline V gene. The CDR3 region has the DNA TGTGCCAGCAGTTTTGGCTTGGAGCAGTACTTC. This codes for CASSFGLEQYF.

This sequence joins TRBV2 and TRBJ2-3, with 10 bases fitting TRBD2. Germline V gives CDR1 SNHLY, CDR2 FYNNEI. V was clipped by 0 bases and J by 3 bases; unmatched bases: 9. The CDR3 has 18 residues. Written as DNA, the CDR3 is TGTGCCAGCAGTGAAGCACCAAGCGGGAGGGCCGGAACAGATACGCAGTATTTT. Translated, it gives CASSEAPSGRAGTDTQYF.

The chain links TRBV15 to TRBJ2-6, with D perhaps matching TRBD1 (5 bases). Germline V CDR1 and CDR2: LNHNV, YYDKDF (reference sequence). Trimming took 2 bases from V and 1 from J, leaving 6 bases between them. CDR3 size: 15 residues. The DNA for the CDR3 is TGTGCCACCAGCAGACGACAGTCTGGGGCCAACGTCCTGACTTTC. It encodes CATSRRQSGANVLTF.

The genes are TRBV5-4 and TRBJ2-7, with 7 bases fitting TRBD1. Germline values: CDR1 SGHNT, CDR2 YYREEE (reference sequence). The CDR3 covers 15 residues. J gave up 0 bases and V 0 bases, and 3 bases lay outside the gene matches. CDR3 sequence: CASSLDRGSSYEQYF. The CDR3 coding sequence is TGTGCCAGCAGCTTGGACAGGGGCAGCTCCTACGAGCAGTACTTC.

The CDR3 coding sequence is TGTGCCAGCAGTCTGCCGGACGAGCAGTACTTC. Translated: CASSLPDEQYF. This sequence joins TRBV28 and TRBJ2-7; no reliable D call. V was trimmed by 5 bases and J by 5 bases, leaving 7 bases between them. CDR3 length: 11 residues. The germline V gene encodes CDR1 MDHEN and CDR2 SYDVKM.

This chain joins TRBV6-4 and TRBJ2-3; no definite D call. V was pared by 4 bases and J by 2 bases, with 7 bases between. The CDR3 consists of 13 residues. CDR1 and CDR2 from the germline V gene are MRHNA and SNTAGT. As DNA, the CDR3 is TGTGCCAGCAGTGTGGAGCTCACAGATACGCAGTATTTT. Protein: CASSVELTDTQYF.

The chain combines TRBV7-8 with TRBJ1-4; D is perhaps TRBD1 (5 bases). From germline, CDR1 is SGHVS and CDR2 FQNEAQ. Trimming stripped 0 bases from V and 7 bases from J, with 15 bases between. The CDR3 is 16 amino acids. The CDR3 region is CASSLAQGGSGEKLFF. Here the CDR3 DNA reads TGTGCCAGCAGCTTAGCGCAGGGCGGTTCGGGTGAAAAACTGTTTTTT.

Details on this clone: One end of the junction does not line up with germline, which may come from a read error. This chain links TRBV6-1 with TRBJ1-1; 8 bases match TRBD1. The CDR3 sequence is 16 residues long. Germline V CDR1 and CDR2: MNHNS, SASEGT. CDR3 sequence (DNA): TGTGCCAGCAGCGAAGACAGGGGATTGTTGAACACTGAAGCTTTCTTT. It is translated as CASSEDRGLLNTEAFF.

CDR3 bases: TGCGCCAGCAGCCAAGCGGCGGGAGAATGGAATGAGCAGTTCTTC. Protein sequence: CASSQAAGEWNEQFF. The rearrangement joins TRBV4-1 to TRBJ2-1; 7 bases are a match to TRBD2. The germline gives CDR1 MGHRA, CDR2 YSYEKL. The CDR3 is 15 residues long. Trimming at V came to 1 base and at J to 7 bases, leaving 7 bases not matched to a gene.

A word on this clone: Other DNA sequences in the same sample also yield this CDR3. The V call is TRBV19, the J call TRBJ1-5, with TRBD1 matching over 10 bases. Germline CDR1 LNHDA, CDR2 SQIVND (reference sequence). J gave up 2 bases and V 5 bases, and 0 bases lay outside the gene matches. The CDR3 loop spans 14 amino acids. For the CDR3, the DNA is TGTGCCAGTAGTGGGACAGGGGGCAATCAGCCCCAGCATTTT. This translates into CASSGTGGNQPQHF.

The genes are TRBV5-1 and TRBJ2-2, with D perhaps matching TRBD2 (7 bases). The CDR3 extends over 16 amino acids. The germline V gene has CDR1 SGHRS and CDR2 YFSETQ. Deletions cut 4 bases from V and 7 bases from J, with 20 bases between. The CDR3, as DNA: TGCGCCAGCAGCCTCCGAGGGGGAGGGCCGGTCGGGGAGCTGTTTTTT. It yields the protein CASSLRGGGPVGELFF.

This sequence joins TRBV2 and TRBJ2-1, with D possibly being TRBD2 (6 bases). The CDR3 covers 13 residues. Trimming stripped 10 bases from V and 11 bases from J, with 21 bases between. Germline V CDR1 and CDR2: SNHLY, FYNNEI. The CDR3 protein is CAMEWEESSKQFF. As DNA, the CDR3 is TGTGCCATGGAGTGGGAGGAGTCCTCTAAGCAGTTCTTC.

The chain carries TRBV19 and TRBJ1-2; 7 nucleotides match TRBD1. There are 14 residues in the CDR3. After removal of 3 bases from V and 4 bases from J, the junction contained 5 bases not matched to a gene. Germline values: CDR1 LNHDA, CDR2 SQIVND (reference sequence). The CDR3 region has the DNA TGTGCCAGTAGTATGTCGGCAGGGGGCTATGGCTACACCTTC. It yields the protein CASSMSAGGYGYTF.

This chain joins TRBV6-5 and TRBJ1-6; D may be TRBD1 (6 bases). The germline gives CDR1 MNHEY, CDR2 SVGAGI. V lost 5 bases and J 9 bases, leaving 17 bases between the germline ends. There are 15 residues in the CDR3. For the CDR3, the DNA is TGTGCCAGCAGTGCGGCCCGGGACAATGGTTCACCCCTCCACTTT. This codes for CASSAARDNGSPLHF.

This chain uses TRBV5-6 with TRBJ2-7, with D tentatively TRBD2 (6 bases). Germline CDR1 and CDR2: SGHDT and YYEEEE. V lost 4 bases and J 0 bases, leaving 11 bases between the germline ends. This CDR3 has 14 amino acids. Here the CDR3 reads CASSGTGLSYEQYF. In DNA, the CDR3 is TGTGCCAGCAGCGGGACTGGCCTCTCCTACGAGCAGTACTTC.

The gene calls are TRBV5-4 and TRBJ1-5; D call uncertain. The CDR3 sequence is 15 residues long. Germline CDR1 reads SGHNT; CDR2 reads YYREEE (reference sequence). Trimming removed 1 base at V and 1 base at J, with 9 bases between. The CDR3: CASSLFPGSNQPQHF. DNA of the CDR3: TGTGCCAGCAGCTTGTTTCCAGGCAGCAATCAGCCCCAGCATTTT.